These 8 T cell receptor beta chains share one sample of origin, sequenced in a study of T cells in localized non-small cell lung cancer. Profiling relied on immunoSEQ multiplex PCR, and the TCRdb table lists in-frame clones only, not all of them. The sample yields some 1,700 clones, 23% seen once. The material was normal lung tissue next to the tumor, obtained before any cancer treatment. These receptor sequences come from a male donor at least 60 years old with stage II lung adenocarcinoma.

The CDR3 sequence is CAWQGTNEKLFF. In DNA form, the CDR3 reads TGTGCCTGGCAGGGTACTAATGAAAAACTGTTTTTT. The gene calls are TRBV30 and TRBJ1-4; a weak D match, TRBD1 (5 bases). CDR1 and CDR2 (germline): GTSNPN, SVGIG (reference sequence). The CDR3 length is 12 residues. Trimming left V 5 bases short and J 2 bases short, with 6 bases between.

The rearrangement uses TRBV5-1 and TRBJ2-1; 10 nucleotides align to TRBD2. The CDR3 is 18 amino acids. Germline loops: CDR1 SGHRS, CDR2 YFSETQ. The J segment lost 0 bases and the V segment lost 1 base, leaving 7 bases of the junction unmatched. The CDR3 region is CASSLWLAGVSSYNEQFF. CDR3 in DNA: TGCGCCAGCAGCTTGTGGCTAGCGGGAGTTAGCTCCTACAATGAGCAGTTCTTC.

By proportion, this clone is medium-sized. V and J are TRBV11-3 and TRBJ2-7, with TRBD1 matching 8 bases. The germline CDR1 and CDR2 sequences are SGHNT and YENEEA. The CDR3 covers 18 residues. Germline trimming cut 2 bases from V and 2 bases from J; bases unmatched to any gene: 14. CDR3 DNA sequence: TGTGCCAGCAGCTTAATGGTTGGGGCGGGGACAGGCGCCTACGAGCAGTACTTC. It codes for CASSLMVGAGTGAYEQYF.

The chain employs TRBV11-3 and TRBJ1-3, with D uncertain. The germline CDR1 and CDR2 sequences are SGHNT and YENEEA. This CDR3 is 15 amino acids long. V lost 7 bases and J lost 4, with 17 bases in between. The CDR3 protein is CASTNRPRGGNTIYF. The DNA for the CDR3 is TGTGCCAGCACCAATAGGCCCCGAGGGGGAAACACCATATATTTT. Full variable domain (outside the CDR3, taken from reference TRBV11-3 and TRBJ1-3): EAGVVQSPRYKIIEKKQPVAFWCNPISGHNTLYWYLQNLGQGPELLIRYENEEAVDDSQLPKDRFSAERLKGVDSTLKIQPAELGDSAVYLCASTNRPRGGNTIYFGEGSWLTVV.

The chain is built from TRBV19 and TRBJ1-2; D is possibly TRBD1 (5 bases). Germline lookup yields CDR1 LNHDA and CDR2 SQIVND (reference sequence). The CDR3 extends over 16 amino acids. The ends were cut back, 5 bases at V and 4 bases at J, with 20 bases in the middle. The CDR3 DNA follows: TGTGCCAGTAGTGCCCGTCGACAGTCGGCGGGCTATGGCTACACCTTC. Protein: CASSARRQSAGYGYTF.

The gene calls are TRBV28 and TRBJ2-7; no clear D gene. CDR3 length: 12 residues. The V end was cut by 5 bases, the J end by 4 bases, with 9 bases between. From germline, CDR1 is MDHEN and CDR2 SYDVKM. The CDR3 bases are TGTGCCAGCAGTCCCCAAAGTTACGAGCAGTACTTC. This sequence encodes CASSPQSYEQYF.

The J gene is TRBJ2-7, the V gene TRBV6-8; the match to TRBD2 covers 10 bases. The CDR3 has 16 residues. V gave up 0 bases and J gave up 3 bases; unmatched junction bases: 5. CDR1 MNHGY and CDR2 SAAAGT come from the germline V gene. The CDR3 here is CASSYSSSGRSYEQYF. CDR3 coding DNA: TGTGCCAGCAGTTACTCTTCTAGCGGGAGAAGCTACGAGCAGTACTTC.

V is TRBV19 and J is TRBJ1-1; D unresolved. Deletions cut 9 bases from V and 0 bases from J, with 11 bases between. This CDR3 spans 13 amino acids. Per germline, CDR1 LNHDA and CDR2 SQIVND (reference sequence). This CDR3 is CASGRSMNTEAFF. The CDR3 DNA reads TGTGCCAGCGGGCGCTCGATGAACACTGAAGCTTTCTTT.